This TCR beta chain was identified during a study of T cells in narcolepsy. Overall study: Patients with NT1 or NT2 and healthy control donors were enrolled.

The CDR3 is 13 amino acids. Germline CDR1 and CDR2: SEHNR and FQNEAQ (reference sequence). V lost 8 bases, J lost 0 bases, and 11 bases lay in between. Comment on this clone: Its antigen remains unidentified.

Study-level findings and limits: HCRT-specific and TRIB2-specific autoreactive clonotypes appeared among same-patient CSF and blood CD4+ clonotypes. Reportedly, autoreactive clonotypes were serially detected in patients' blood but not controls'.

Method: immunoSEQ multiplex PCR; TCRdb's copy keeps in-frame clones and lacks some. The table shows around 18,000 clones, with around 77% occurring only once. This sequence was found in a human donor with narcolepsy. Sequenced sample: CD45RA- memory CD8+ T cells from PBMCs. V is TRBV7-9 and J is TRBJ2-7, with a tentative D call TRBD1 (5 bases). The CDR3 loop is CASATGRSYEQYF. The DNA for the CDR3 is TGTGCCAGCGCTACAGGTCGCTCCTACGAGCAGTACTTC.